A selection of T cell receptor beta chains follows, all from one sample in a study of cytomegalovirus exposure and HLA in healthy donors. The protocol was immunoSEQ multiplex PCR, while the TCRdb copy is restricted to in-frame clones and leaves out a portion. The table has some 78,000 clones, 90% to 96% seen once. The sample was PBMCs. These receptors were obtained from a man aged 18 to 30 in good health and CMV-seropositive. CDR3s include the opening cysteine and the closing phenylalanine or tryptophan. D genes are given only for firm matches. Clone size appears in some rows only: once, few, many, or a class for an expanded clone.

J gene: TRBJ1-1
V gene: TRBV28
D gene: .
clone size: .
CDR3 DNA: TGTGCCAGCAGCTCTCCGGGATGGGAAGCTTTCTTT
CDR3 protein: CASSSPGWEAFF

J gene: TRBJ1-5
V gene: TRBV27
D gene: .
clone size: .
CDR3 DNA: TGTGCCAGCAGATCGGGGTTGAGCCCCCAGCATTTT
CDR3 protein: CASRSGLSPQHF

J gene: TRBJ2-7
V gene: TRBV27
D gene: TRBD1
clone size: .
CDR3 DNA: TGTGCCAGCAGTTTTATCGGGACAGGGGGAGGTGAGCAGTACTTC
CDR3 protein: CASSFIGTGGGEQYF

J gene: TRBJ2-7
V gene: TRBV7-9
D gene: TRBD1
clone size: .
CDR3 DNA: TGTGCCAGCAGCTTAGCTAACCCTGGGACAGGGGGCTACGAGCAGTACTTC
CDR3 protein: CASSLANPGTGGYEQYF

J gene: TRBJ2-6
V gene: TRBV5-1
D gene: .
clone size: .
CDR3 DNA: TGCGCCAGCAGCTTGGCCGGTCACTCTGGGGCCAACGTCCTGACTTTC
CDR3 protein: CASSLAGHSGANVLTF

J gene: TRBJ2-1
V gene: TRBV6-6
D gene: TRBD2
clone size: .
CDR3 DNA: TGTGCCAGCAGTTGGAGCGGGATCGACAATGAGCAGTTCTTC
CDR3 protein: CASSWSGIDNEQFF

J gene: TRBJ1-2
V gene: TRBV5-1
D gene: .
clone size: .
CDR3 DNA: TGCGCCAGCAGCTTGCAACCGACTGAATATGGCTACACCTTC
CDR3 protein: CASSLQPTEYGYTF

J gene: TRBJ2-7
V gene: TRBV11-2
D gene: .
clone size: .
CDR3 DNA: TGTGCCAGCACGTCCCGCCAGGGCCACTCCTACGAGCAGTACTTC
CDR3 protein: CASTSRQGHSYEQYF

J gene: TRBJ1-2
V gene: TRBV27
D gene: TRBD1
clone size: .
CDR3 DNA: TGTGCCAGCAGCAGGGGACAGTATCTCTATGGCTACACCTTC
CDR3 protein: CASSRGQYLYGYTF

J gene: TRBJ1-1
V gene: TRBV18
D gene: .
clone size: .
CDR3 DNA: TGTGCCAGCTCACCCACACAGTATGAAGCTTTCTTT
CDR3 protein: CASSPTQYEAFF

J gene: TRBJ1-2
V gene: TRBV28
D gene: .
clone size: .
CDR3 DNA: TGTGCCAGCAGCCCGGACTTAGTCTGCTACACCTTC
CDR3 protein: CASSPDLVCYTF

J gene: TRBJ1-5
V gene: TRBV5-8
D gene: .
clone size: .
CDR3 DNA: TGTGCCAGCAGCGCCCGACAGTTAAATCAGCCCCAGCATTTT
CDR3 protein: CASSARQLNQPQHF

J gene: TRBJ2-1
V gene: TRBV7-6
D gene: TRBD2
clone size: .
CDR3 DNA: TGTGCCAGCAGCTTAGGAGGTAGCGGGAGAATCCGCAATGAGCAGTTCTTC
CDR3 protein: CASSLGGSGRIRNEQFF

J gene: TRBJ2-1
V gene: TRBV19
D gene: TRBD2
clone size: .
CDR3 DNA: TGTGCCAGTAAGGGACTAGCGGGATACATCAATGAGCAGTTCTTC
CDR3 protein: CASKGLAGYINEQFF

J gene: TRBJ2-1
V gene: TRBV19
D gene: TRBD2
clone size: .
CDR3 DNA: TGTGCCAGTAGTATGACCGGGACTAGCGTCAATGAGCAGTTCTTC
CDR3 protein: CASSMTGTSVNEQFF

J gene: TRBJ2-5
V gene: TRBV5-1
D gene: TRBD2
clone size: .
CDR3 DNA: TGCGCCAGCAGCTTGAGCGGGAGTGGGGAGACCCAGTACTTC
CDR3 protein: CASSLSGSGETQYF

J gene: TRBJ1-2
V gene: TRBV28
D gene: .
clone size: .
CDR3 DNA: TGTGCCAGCAGTCCCCGGGGTAGACCACGGGGCTACACCTTC
CDR3 protein: CASSPRGRPRGYTF

J gene: TRBJ1-1
V gene: TRBV30
D gene: TRBD1
clone size: once
CDR3 DNA: TGTGCCTGGACCTACGGACAGGGTTGGTACACTGAAGCTTTCTTT
CDR3 protein: CAWTYGQGWYTEAFF

J gene: TRBJ2-1
V gene: TRBV11-2
D gene: .
clone size: .
CDR3 DNA: TGTGCCAGCAGCTTAGGGAAGGGACAAAGAGGCAATGAGCAGTTCTTC
CDR3 protein: CASSLGKGQRGNEQFF

J gene: TRBJ1-4
V gene: TRBV19
D gene: .
clone size: .
CDR3 DNA: TGTGCCACCCGGAGCGGGGGCGTCGGGGAAAAACTGTTTTTT
CDR3 protein: CATRSGGVGEKLFF

J gene: TRBJ1-1
V gene: TRBV10-3
D gene: TRBD1
clone size: .
CDR3 DNA: TGTGCCATCAGGGGAACAGGGGTGAACACTGAAGCTTTCTTT
CDR3 protein: CAIRGTGVNTEAFF

J gene: TRBJ2-2
V gene: TRBV7-6
D gene: TRBD2
clone size: .
CDR3 DNA: TGTGCCAGCAGCCTAGCGGGAGGGCCAGGGGAGCTGTTTTTT
CDR3 protein: CASSLAGGPGELFF

J gene: TRBJ2-1
V gene: TRBV7-9
D gene: .
clone size: .
CDR3 DNA: TGTGCCAGCAGCTTCCCAAATGAGCAGTTCTTC
CDR3 protein: CASSFPNEQFF

J gene: TRBJ1-5
V gene: TRBV7-6
D gene: .
clone size: .
CDR3 DNA: TGTGCCAGCAGCTTAGCTTACGGGGGATTGAAGCCCCAGCATTTT
CDR3 protein: CASSLAYGGLKPQHF

J gene: TRBJ1-1
V gene: TRBV4-2
D gene: .
clone size: .
CDR3 DNA: TGTGCCAGCAGCCAAGTTTCTCTTGAGGTCTCTGAAGCTTTCTTT
CDR3 protein: CASSQVSLEVSEAFF

J gene: TRBJ1-1
V gene: TRBV9
D gene: TRBD1
clone size: once
CDR3 DNA: TGTGCCAGCAGCGTAGGATTAGGGACAGGGACTGAAGCTTTCTTT
CDR3 protein: CASSVGLGTGTEAFF

J gene: TRBJ1-4
V gene: TRBV28
D gene: TRBD1
clone size: .
CDR3 DNA: TGTGCCAGCAAGACAGGGGGTAATGAAAAACTGTTTTTT
CDR3 protein: CASKTGGNEKLFF

J gene: TRBJ2-1
V gene: TRBV5-1
D gene: TRBD2
clone size: .
CDR3 DNA: TGCGCCAGCAGCTTGGGGCTAGCGGGATTGGATGAGCAGTTCTTC
CDR3 protein: CASSLGLAGLDEQFF

J gene: TRBJ1-1
V gene: TRBV5-1
D gene: .
clone size: .
CDR3 DNA: TGCGCCAGCAGCTTGGCCTCAGGGGCCACTGAAGCTTTCTTT
CDR3 protein: CASSLASGATEAFF

J gene: TRBJ1-2
V gene: TRBV6-1
D gene: TRBD1
clone size: .
CDR3 DNA: TGTGCCAGCAGTGAGCCGTCAGGGGGCGTAGGCTACACCTTC
CDR3 protein: CASSEPSGGVGYTF

J gene: TRBJ1-2
V gene: TRBV10-2
D gene: TRBD1
clone size: once
CDR3 DNA: TGCGCCAGCAGTGACTCCACTGGACAGGCTTCTAACTATGGCTACACCTTC
CDR3 protein: CASSDSTGQASNYGYTF

J gene: TRBJ1-1
V gene: TRBV5-6
D gene: .
clone size: .
CDR3 DNA: TGTGCCAGCAGCTTTTGGGGGCGGGCAAACACTGAAGCTTTCTTT
CDR3 protein: CASSFWGRANTEAFF

J gene: TRBJ1-2
V gene: TRBV14
D gene: TRBD1
clone size: once
CDR3 DNA: TGTGCCAGCAGCCAAGAAGGCTGGTGGACAGGGGGTAATGGCTACACCTTC
CDR3 protein: CASSQEGWWTGGNGYTF

J gene: TRBJ2-7
V gene: TRBV18
D gene: TRBD2
clone size: .
CDR3 DNA: TGTGCCAGCTCCCCCTCTCTTGTGGGGGCTAGCGGGAGCTACGAGCAGTACTTC
CDR3 protein: CASSPSLVGASGSYEQYF

J gene: TRBJ1-1
V gene: TRBV30
D gene: .
clone size: .
CDR3 DNA: TGTGCCTGGAGACAGGTCACTGAAGCTTTCTTT
CDR3 protein: CAWRQVTEAFF

J gene: TRBJ1-1
V gene: TRBV4-1
D gene: .
clone size: .
CDR3 DNA: TGCGCCAGCAGCCCGCAGGGGATCTCAATGAACACTGAAGCTTTCTTT
CDR3 protein: CASSPQGISMNTEAFF

J gene: TRBJ1-1
V gene: TRBV6-5
D gene: .
clone size: .
CDR3 DNA: TGTGCCAGCAGTAACCGGGGGACTGAAGCTTTCTTT
CDR3 protein: CASSNRGTEAFF

J gene: TRBJ2-5
V gene: TRBV30
D gene: TRBD2
clone size: .
CDR3 DNA: TGTGCCTGGATGTTAAGGACTAGCGGGATGGTGACCCAGTACTTC
CDR3 protein: CAWMLRTSGMVTQYF

J gene: TRBJ1-4
V gene: TRBV19
D gene: .
clone size: .
CDR3 DNA: TGTGCCAGTAGTGACGGCGGTGGGGAAAAACTGTTTTTT
CDR3 protein: CASSDGGGEKLFF